This TCR beta chain was profiled in a study of blood T cell repertoires in COVID-19. Overall study context: The analysed material was cDNA or gDNA that came from T cells, B-cell-depleted T cells, or PBMCs.

Original processing notes: Reference gene primer amplification gave nucleated cell count estimates. The method was immunoSEQ multiplex PCR; TCRdb's version includes in-frame clones alone and lacks a portion of them. The V and J calls and clone size were taken over from that table, and D and trimming were inferred from the DNA. The top ten clones hold 2.5% to 4% of a sample with 150,000 to 200,000 clones, more than 75% of them seen once. V gave up 3 bases and J gave up 2 bases; unmatched junction bases: 3. Germline values: CDR1 SGHTA, CDR2 FQGNSA. The CDR3 has 15 amino acids. V usage is TRBV7-2 and J usage is TRBJ2-3; 9 bases are a match to TRBD2. This sequence was found in a man between 65 and 85 years old with acute or convalescent COVID-19. Material for sequencing was peripheral blood. In nucleotides, the CDR3 is TGTGCCAGCAGCTTCCTAGCGGGAATCACAGATACGCAGTATTTT. This sequence encodes CASSFLAGITDTQYF.